This is a list of T cell receptor beta chains from one sample in a study of early T cells in non-severe SARS-CoV-2 infection. Each CDR3 protein is one row after TCRdb ran MiXCR on the 5' RACE reads. The sample lists 70,000 or so distinct CDR3 sequences, under 13% seen once, with about 6.4% in the top ten. Specimen: whole blood. Source of these receptors: an adult who was a healthcare worker with PCR-confirmed SARS-CoV-2 infection or an uninfected control (not recorded which). CDR3s include the opening cysteine and the closing phenylalanine or tryptophan. The D gene is left open where the match is weak. Clone size is given for some rows only: seen once, a few or many times, or a class if the clone is expanded.

size	D	V	J	DNA	CDR3
few	.	TRBV5-5	TRBJ2-6	TGTGCCAGCAGTTTCACCGACGGGGGTGAGGTCCTGACTTTC	CASSFTDGGEVLTF
few	.	TRBV7-8	TRBJ2-7	TGTGCCAGCAGCCCCCGGCGCGTGAGCTCCTACGAGCAGTACTTC	CASSPRRVSSYEQYF
few	TRBD1	TRBV15	TRBJ2-7	TGTGCCACCAGCGTGCGGACAGGGGCTTCCTACGAGCAGTACTTC	CATSVRTGASYEQYF
many	.	TRBV2	TRBJ1-2	TGTGCCAGCAGTGAAATGCCCCGAAGCTATGGCTACACCTTC	CASSEMPRSYGYTF
.	.	TRBV3-1	TRBJ2-4	TGTGCCAGCAGCCCATCCGGATTGAACATTCAGTACTTC	CASSPSGLNIQYF
many	.	TRBV3-1	TRBJ2-1	TGTGCCAGCAGCGCCCGGGACTCAAACAATGAGCAGTTCTTC	CASSARDSNNEQFF
.	TRBD2	TRBV11-2	TRBJ2-3	TGTGCCAGCAGCTTGAGTAGCGGGAGCGCAGATACGCAGTATTTT	CASSLSSGSADTQYF
.	TRBD2	TRBV14	TRBJ2-1	TGTGCCAGCAGCCCGCTTTGGCGGGAGGGGTACAATGAGCAGTTCTTC	CASSPLWREGYNEQFF
.	.	TRBV10-3	TRBJ1-5	TGTGCCATCAGTGAGCCAGGGGCGGCCCAGCATTTT	CAISEPGAAQHF
.	.	TRBV20-1	TRBJ2-3	TGCAGTGCTAGAGATCGGATGGGCGGGCGCACAGATACGCAGTATTTT	CSARDRMGGRTDTQYF